These T cell receptor beta chains were read from a single sample in a study of T-cell reconstitution after alpha-beta-depleted transplantation in children. One entry per CDR3 protein results from TCRdb running MiXCR on the PCR reads. The repertoire includes about 240,000 distinct CDR3 sequences, about a quarter of them detected once, and roughly 2.5% sits in the top ten. The material was PBMCs, obtained before TCRalphabeta/CD19-depleted stem cell transplant. The receptors here all came from a girl aged 2-10 years with Fanconi anemia, due to receive a stem cell transplant. CDR3s include the opening cysteine and the closing phenylalanine or tryptophan. A D gene is named only where the DNA matches it firmly. Expanded clones get a size class; other rows say once, few or many, or leave the size out.

V	D	J	size	CDR3	DNA
TRBV10-3	NA	TRBJ2-7	many	CAISDSATYSYEQYF	TGTGCCATCAGTGATTCCGCAACCTACTCCTACGAGCAGTACTTC
TRBV20-1	TRBD1	TRBJ1-5	NA	CSASQRGLGNQPQHF	TGCAGTGCTAGTCAAAGGGGGCTGGGCAATCAGCCCCAGCATTTT
TRBV2	TRBD1	TRBJ2-7	many	CATTGDRGDEQYF	TGTGCCACCACCGGGGACAGGGGTGACGAGCAGTACTTC
TRBV21-1	NA	TRBJ2-5	NA	CASSKAENGRDQETQYF	TGTGCCAGCAGCAAAGCCGAGAACGGGAGGGACCAAGAGACCCAGTACTTC
TRBV7-2	TRBD2	TRBJ2-1	many	CASSTGLARLF	TGTGCCAGCAGCACCGGACTAGCACGGCTCTTC
TRBV6-5	NA	TRBJ2-3	few	CASRSLTGTDTQYF	TGTGCCAGCAGAAGTTTAACGGGCACAGATACGCAGTATTTT
TRBV20-1	NA	TRBJ2-7	NA	CSARDWRGSYEQYF	TGCAGTGCTAGAGATTGGCGGGGCTCCTACGAGCAGTACTTC
TRBV2	NA	TRBJ1-5	few	CASSDDLNQPQHF	TGTGCCAGCAGTGACGACCTAAATCAGCCCCAGCATTTT
TRBV7-9	TRBD1	TRBJ1-1	many	CASSPNRGWAHTEAFF	TGTGCCAGCAGCCCTAACAGGGGATGGGCTCACACTGAAGCTTTCTTT
TRBV10-3	TRBD1	TRBJ2-1	NA	CAISEGTGSNEQFF	TGTGCCATCAGTGAGGGGACAGGGTCAAATGAGCAGTTCTTC
TRBV11-2	NA	TRBJ2-3	once	CASSYLRGVSTDTQYF	TGTGCCAGCAGCTATCTAAGGGGAGTGAGCACAGATACGCAGTATTTT
TRBV20-1	NA	TRBJ2-7	many	CSAGTNYEQYF	TGCAGTGCTGGGACAAACTACGAGCAGTACTTC
TRBV25-1	TRBD1	TRBJ2-7	many	CASSDLVDRGYEQYF	TGTGCCAGCAGTGATCTCGTGGACAGGGGATACGAGCAGTACTTC
TRBV29-1	NA	TRBJ1-1	many	CSVVREMNTEAFF	TGCAGCGTTGTTCGGGAGATGAACACTGAAGCTTTCTTT
TRBV29-1	NA	TRBJ2-7	many	CSVEEGAFQQYF	TGCAGCGTTGAAGAAGGGGCATTCCAGCAGTACTTC
TRBV29-1	NA	TRBJ2-7	many	CSVAGDGSYEQYF	TGCAGCGTTGCGGGGGACGGGTCCTACGAGCAGTACTTC
TRBV29-1	TRBD1	TRBJ1-2	many	CSVDPGTGDGYTF	TGCAGCGTTGACCCCGGGACAGGGGACGGCTACACCTTC
TRBV5-1	NA	TRBJ2-5	NA	CASSLWTERSQETQYF	TGCGCCAGCAGCCTATGGACAGAGAGAAGCCAAGAGACCCAGTACTTC
TRBV5-1	TRBD2	TRBJ2-1	NA	CASETGGRYNEQFF	TGCGCCAGCGAAACGGGAGGGAGATACAATGAGCAGTTCTTC
TRBV7-9	TRBD2	TRBJ2-5	NA	CASSYGTSGPYQETQYF	TGTGCCAGCTCCTACGGGACTAGCGGGCCTTACCAAGAGACCCAGTACTTC
TRBV12-3/TRBV12-4	TRBD1	TRBJ2-3	NA	CASNIRTGLGTDTQYF	TGTGCCAGCAATATCCGGACAGGTTTGGGAACAGATACGCAGTATTTT
TRBV20-1	NA	TRBJ2-7	NA	CSARSGGYEQYF	TGCAGTGCTAGATCTGGGGGCTACGAGCAGTACTTC
TRBV5-1	TRBD2	TRBJ2-3	NA	CASSELAGVRDTQYF	TGCGCCAGCAGCGAACTAGCGGGAGTGAGAGATACGCAGTATTTT
TRBV21-1	NA	TRBJ1-5	many	CASSTHQPQHF	TGTGCCAGCAGCACCCATCAGCCCCAGCATTTT
TRBV20-1	NA	TRBJ2-7	many	CSARLVYEQYF	TGCAGTGCTAGACTAGTCTACGAGCAGTACTTC
TRBV12-3/TRBV12-4	NA	TRBJ2-1	NA	CASSLVVDPRFYNEQFF	TGTGCCAGCAGTTTAGTTGTGGACCCTCGATTTTACAATGAGCAGTTCTTC
TRBV28	NA	TRBJ2-5	NA	CASSPLRRGPLTQETQYF	TGTGCCAGCAGTCCCCTCCGGCGGGGTCCTTTAACCCAAGAGACCCAGTACTTC
TRBV20-1	NA	TRBJ2-3	few	CSARGRGPDTQYF	TGCAGTGCTAGGGGCAGGGGCCCAGATACGCAGTATTTT
TRBV7-2	TRBD1	TRBJ2-7	many	CASTKQGYEQYF	TGTGCCAGCACAAAACAGGGGTACGAGCAGTACTTC
TRBV20-1	NA	TRBJ2-3	many	CSARYATSTDTQYF	TGCAGTGCTAGATACGCGACCTCCACAGATACGCAGTATTTT
TRBV12-3/TRBV12-4	NA	TRBJ2-5	many	CASSRDSQETQYF	TGTGCCAGCAGCCGGGACTCCCAAGAGACCCAGTACTTC
TRBV25-1	NA	TRBJ2-1	many	CASRSTGVYNEQFF	TGTGCCAGCAGGTCGACGGGGGTCTACAATGAGCAGTTCTTC
TRBV4-2	TRBD1	TRBJ1-4	few	CASSQTTGLKLFF	TGTGCCAGCAGCCAAACGACAGGGTTAAAACTGTTTTTT